This T cell receptor beta chain came from a study of PD-L1 blockade in urothelial cancer. Study background: Anywhere from 0 to 3 prior chemotherapy regimens had been received by patients. Blood samples contained a median about 130,000 T cells. Study-wide points: Blood TCR clonality below the median before treatment was a predictor of better survival.

Some clones are missing from TCRdb's copy, which holds only in-frame ones; the method was immunoSEQ multiplex PCR. This table holds more than 95,000 clones, 86% found once. CDR1 LNHDA and CDR2 SQIVND come from the germline V gene (reference sequence). The V segment lost 5 bases and the J segment 8 bases; nucleotides outside the gene matches: 11. There are 15 residues in the CDR3. With regard to this clone: Its antigen is not known.

As for time point: peripheral blood 6 weeks after treatment start. There were between 1 and 8 samples from each patient, taken pretreatment and on-treatment. This sample comprised PBMCs, obtained around atezolizumab (anti-PD-L1) treatment. The sequence derives from a middle-aged man with urothelial cancer. The genes are TRBV19 and TRBJ2-1; TRBD2 agrees at 8 bases. The CDR3 sequence is CASSFKAGALDEQFF. The CDR3 DNA is TGTGCCAGTAGTTTTAAAGCGGGAGCTTTGGATGAGCAGTTCTTC.